These 28 T cell receptor beta chains were all obtained from the same sample, sequenced in a study of human T cells and chemical hapten exposure (dated by TCRdb to about 2021). The meaning of the sample's time point label: healthy volunteer bleed at 6 weeks. Total RNA was isolated from unfractionated whole blood collected in Tempus Blood RNA tubes. The library was obtained by RACE. Instrument used: NextSeq 500. The raw public reads went through TCRdb reprocessing: fastp at Q25, MiXCR clone calling, in-frame beta chains kept. CDR3 protein duplicates are merged, each entry listing the most common genes and DNA. For this sample there are some 65,000 distinct CDR3 sequences; about 6.5% appear just once. Clones ranked in the top ten supply under 4.5% of the sample. Sequencing input: whole blood. These receptors were obtained from a female donor in good health. Some clones in this sample may be carry-over from other donors' samples.

This clonotype occurred many times. The chain links TRBV12-3 or TRBV12-4 to TRBJ2-7; perhaps D is TRBD1 or TRBD2 (5 bases each). V was cut by 10 bases and J by 9 bases, with 16 bases left in between. The CDR3 covers 11 residues. CDR3 DNA: TGTGCCACAACGTCCGGGGCTTGGCAGTACTTC. Its translation: CATTSGAWQYF.

This clonotype was seen many times. CDR3 DNA: TGCACCTCGTCCGGGACAGGGGATTACGAGCAGTACTTC. It yields the protein CTSSGTGDYEQYF. This chain uses TRBV29-1 with TRBJ2-7; 10 positions match TRBD1. The CDR3 extends over 13 amino acids. Germline loops: CDR1 SQVTM, CDR2 ANQGSEA.

This clonotype was recorded at least ten times. The rearrangement uses TRBV20-1 and TRBJ2-7; TRBD2 aligns across 7 bases. V shed 3 bases, J shed 3 bases, and the junction held 5 bases outside the gene matches. Germline assignment: CDR1 DFQATT and CDR2 SNEGSKA (reference sequence). The CDR3 is 13 amino acids. The chain's CDR3 is CSASPAGFYEQYF. The CDR3 region has the DNA TGCAGTGCTAGTCCAGCGGGATTCTACGAGCAGTACTTC.

This clonotype was seen at least ten times. The chain employs TRBV28 and TRBJ2-7; possibly TRBD2 for D (6 bases). Per germline, CDR1 MDHEN and CDR2 SYDVKM. V lost 3 bases, J lost 0 bases, and 12 bases lay in between. The length of the CDR3 is 15 residues. CDR3 sequence: CASSFGGVDSYEQYF. The CDR3 DNA follows: TGTGCCAGCAGTTTCGGGGGAGTGGACTCCTACGAGCAGTACTTC. Full variable domain (outside the CDR3, taken from reference TRBV28 and TRBJ2-7): DVKVTQSSRYLVKRTGEKVFLECVQDMDHENMFWYRQDPGLGLRLIYFSYDVKMKEKGDIPEGYSVSREKKERFSLILESASTNQTSMYLCASSFGGVDSYEQYFGPGTRLTVT.

This clonotype was found a few times. The chain uses TRBV6-2 or TRBV6-3 and TRBJ2-7, with 8 bases lining up with TRBD1. CDR1 and CDR2 (germline): MNHEY, SVGEGT. The CDR3 has 14 residues. J lost 5 bases, V lost 7 bases, and 10 bases had no gene match. CDR3 amino acids: CASIQDRVGNEQYF. The CDR3 region has the DNA TGTGCCAGCATCCAGGACAGGGTGGGCAACGAGCAGTACTTC.

The table lists this clonotype with many counts. V is TRBV7-2 and J is TRBJ2-1; D remains ambiguous. The CDR3 runs to 14 residues. Germline V lookup: CDR1 SGHTA, CDR2 FQGNSA. Trimming removed 5 bases from V and 2 bases from J, with 10 bases in between. The CDR3 bases are TGTGCCAGCAGCCCCGGGCCGCCCTACAATGAGCAGTTCTTC. It is translated as CASSPGPPYNEQFF.

In this sample, this clonotype turned up a few times. The chain combines TRBV9 with TRBJ1-5; TRBD1 matches 7 bases. After removal of 4 bases from V and 9 bases from J, the junction contained 10 bases not matched to a gene. This CDR3 region has 14 residues. Germline assignment: CDR1 SGDLS and CDR2 YYNGEE. The DNA for the CDR3 is TGTGCCAGCAGCCCAACAGGGGCGGGGGGGCCCCAGCATTTT. Translation: CASSPTGAGGPQHF.

This clonotype appeared many times. The CDR3 DNA reads TGTGCCAGCAGGGAACGACGGCTGAACACTGAAGCTTTCTTT. Translation: CASRERRLNTEAFF. The rearrangement uses TRBV27 and TRBJ1-1; unclear D gene. Germline V gene data show CDR1 as MNHEY and CDR2 as SMNVEV (reference sequence). The CDR3 totals 14 residues. V gave up 6 bases and J gave up 0 bases, with 11 bases separating them.

This clonotype came up many times. The V call is TRBV4-1, the J call TRBJ1-5; D possibly corresponds to TRBD1 (6 bases). V was clipped by 1 base and J by 2 bases, with 6 bases between them. The germline V gene encodes CDR1 MGHRA and CDR2 YSYEKL. The CDR3 extends over 14 amino acids. This CDR3 reads CASSQAGGNQPQHF. The CDR3 bases are TGCGCCAGCAGCCAAGCAGGGGGCAATCAGCCCCAGCATTTT.

In this sample, this clonotype turned up many times. This chain links TRBV6-6 with TRBJ2-1; D possibly corresponds to TRBD2 (6 bases). Trimming took off 7 bases at V and 6 bases at J, with 28 bases between the two ends. The length of the CDR3 is 18 residues. Germline V gene lookup returns CDR1 MNHNY and CDR2 SVGAGI (reference sequence). The CDR3 region has the DNA TGTGCCAGCACCCCTATCTACTACTCGGGAGCTTGGCCCAATGAGCAGTTCTTC. Amino acid sequence: CASTPIYYSGAWPNEQFF.

Many counts were recorded for this clonotype. V gene TRBV20-1 combines with J gene TRBJ2-1; D perhaps matches TRBD2 (6 bases). Trimming removed 3 bases from V and 3 bases from J, with 12 bases in between. This CDR3 is 14 amino acids long. The V gene's germline CDR1 is DFQATT and CDR2 SNEGSKA (reference sequence). As DNA, the CDR3 is TGCAGTGCTAGCGGGACTCGGGACTACAATGAGCAGTTCTTC. The encoded protein is CSASGTRDYNEQFF.

This clonotype came up many times. This chain's CDR3 is CSARETGGRRTEAFF. DNA of the CDR3: TGCAGTGCTAGAGAAACAGGGGGTCGGAGAACTGAAGCTTTCTTT. The rearrangement uses TRBV20-1 and TRBJ1-1; 8 nucleotides agree with TRBD1. Germline V gene sequence: CDR1 DFQATT, CDR2 SNEGSKA (reference sequence). The CDR3 is made up of 15 amino acids. V gave up 0 bases and J gave up 5 bases; unmatched junction bases: 8.

Concerning this clonotype itself: A much larger clone lies one base from this, so it may be a read error. CDR3 DNA: TGTACCACCAGCAGAGATAAGGAGGCGAATCGTGAGCAGTTCTTC. This translates into CTTSRDKEANREQFF. The chain recombines TRBV15 with TRBJ2-1; TRBD2 is a possible D gene (5 bases). The germline CDR1 and CDR2 sequences are LNHNV and YYDKDF (reference sequence). The CDR3 runs 15 residues. Using reference TRBV15 and TRBJ2-1 for the parts outside the CDR3, the full variable domain is DAMVIQNPRYQVTQFGKPVTLSCSQTLNHNVMYWYQQKSSQAPKLLFHYYDKDFNNEADTPDNFQSRRPNTSFCFLDIRSPGLGDTAMYLCTTSRDKEANREQFFGPGTRLTVL.

Many counts were recorded for this clonotype. V gene TRBV20-1 combines with J gene TRBJ1-6; maybe TRBD1 (6 bases). This CDR3 spans 14 amino acids. CDR1 is DFQATT, CDR2 SNEGSKA, per germline (reference sequence). V was pared by 2 bases and J by 5 bases, with 10 bases between. CDR3 loop: CSARSAGDNSPLHF. The CDR3 DNA reads as TGCAGTGCTAGAAGTGCAGGGGATAATTCACCCCTCCACTTT.

V is TRBV13 and J is TRBJ1-1; 9 nucleotides line up with TRBD1. Trimming cost V 5 bases and J 2 bases; bases outside gene matches: 12. Germline values: CDR1 PRHDT, CDR2 FYEKMQ (reference sequence). The CDR3 covers 17 residues. DNA of the CDR3: TGTGCCAGCAGCCTAAAAGACAGGGGGGTAATCAACACTGAAGCTTTCTTT. Encoded protein: CASSLKDRGVINTEAFF.

This clonotype has only a few counts. This chain links TRBV30 with TRBJ2-5, with D unclear. Per the germline V gene, CDR1 is GTSNPN and CDR2 is SVGIG (reference sequence). The CDR3 has 15 residues. Trimming shortened V by 0 bases and J by 5 bases, and 16 bases separated the two germline ends. The CDR3 DNA sequence: TGTGCCTGGAGTGTACGCGGTCGGAGCTTTGAGACCCAGTACTTC. It translates to CAWSVRGRSFETQYF.

The chain recombines TRBV28 with TRBJ2-4; the D gene is possibly TRBD2 (6 bases). Germline values: CDR1 MDHEN, CDR2 SYDVKM. V gave up 7 bases and J gave up 0 bases, with 13 bases separating them. The CDR3 totals 15 residues. The DNA for the CDR3 is TGTGCCAGCATCGCCGGGAGTTTAGCCAAAAACATTCAGTACTTC. Translation gives CASIAGSLAKNIQYF. Full variable domain (rest looked up from reference TRBV28 and TRBJ2-4): DVKVTQSSRYLVKRTGEKVFLECVQDMDHENMFWYRQDPGLGLRLIYFSYDVKMKEKGDIPEGYSVSREKKERFSLILESASTNQTSMYLCASIAGSLAKNIQYFGAGTRLSVL.

The rearrangement uses TRBV7-2 and TRBJ1-1; maybe TRBD1 (5 bases). Germline V gene data show CDR1 as SGHTA and CDR2 as FQGNSA. This CDR3 comprises 14 residues. V lost 5 bases to trimming and J lost 11 bases, with 21 bases between them. This chain's CDR3 is CASSTNSQGREAFF. The CDR3 bases are TGTGCCAGCAGCACGAATTCCCAGGGACGGGAGGCTTTCTTT.

This clonotype was counted at least ten times. The chain employs TRBV5-1 and TRBJ2-4, with D possibly being TRBD1 or TRBD2 (5 bases each). The germline V and J ends were trimmed by 5 bases and 2 bases, with 14 bases remaining between them. The CDR3 runs to 15 residues. CDR1 and CDR2 (germline): SGHRS, YFSETQ. Here the CDR3 DNA reads TGCGCCAGCAGATTCTACGAGGGACCCAAAAACATTCAGTACTTC. Translated: CASRFYEGPKNIQYF.

This clonotype was picked up many times. CDR3 amino acids: CASYGQVEPGSFYGYTF. CDR3 coding DNA: TGTGCCAGCTACGGGCAGGTCGAACCCGGTTCCTTTTATGGCTACACCTTC. The chain carries TRBV9 and TRBJ1-2; D is unresolved. Trimming cost V 7 bases and J 5 bases, with 27 bases left between them. CDR1 and CDR2 (germline): SGDLS, YYNGEE. This CDR3 spans 17 amino acids.

This clonotype occurred many times. The chain links TRBV6-2 or TRBV6-3 to TRBJ2-5; 7 positions match TRBD2. In germline, CDR1 is MNHEY, CDR2 SVGEGT. CDR3 length: 16 amino acids. V shed 0 bases and J 2 bases; nucleotides not matched to a gene: 6. The CDR3 loop is CASSYSGAGSQETQYF. The CDR3 nucleotides read TGTGCCAGCAGTTACTCAGGAGCGGGATCACAAGAGACCCAGTACTTC.

The V gene is TRBV7-9, the J gene TRBJ2-5, with 7 bases that match TRBD1. The CDR3 covers 15 residues. CDR1 and CDR2 (germline): SEHNR, FQNEAQ (reference sequence). V shed 3 bases and J 5 bases; nucleotides not matched to a gene: 9. The CDR3 DNA reads TGTGCCAGCAGCTTGGAACAGGGGAAGGTTGAGACCCAGTACTTC. Amino acids: CASSLEQGKVETQYF.

V usage is TRBV29-1 and J usage is TRBJ2-5; 12 bases fit TRBD2. Germline V gene sequence: CDR1 SQVTM, CDR2 ANQGSEA. The CDR3 has 17 residues. V lost 4 bases, J lost 0 bases, and 9 bases stayed unmatched. The CDR3 is CSVGTSGRPEYQETQYF. CDR3 DNA sequence: TGCAGCGTTGGTACTAGCGGGAGGCCTGAGTACCAAGAGACCCAGTACTTC.

This clonotype has a count of ten or more. The chain combines TRBV7-8 with TRBJ2-3; 11 bases match TRBD2. The CDR3 is 17 amino acids. Germline values: CDR1 SGHVS, CDR2 FQNEAQ. V shed 5 bases and J 3 bases; nucleotides not matched to a gene: 10. The CDR3 sequence is CASSPRVAGGPTDTQYF. The CDR3 DNA reads as TGTGCCAGCAGCCCCCGGGTAGCGGGAGGGCCGACAGATACGCAGTATTTT. Based on the CDR3 plus reference TRBV7-8 and TRBJ2-3, the full variable domain is GAGVSQSPRYKVAKRGQDVALRCDPISGHVSLFWYQQALGQGPEFLTYFQNEAQLDKSGLPSDRFFAERPEGSVSTLKIQRTQQEDSAVYLCASSPRVAGGPTDTQYFGPGTRLTVL.

A remark on this clonotype: It may be a read error: a sequence one base away is much more abundant. The V call is TRBV6-5, the J call TRBJ1-3; D uncertain. The CDR3 is made up of 14 amino acids. V lost 5 bases, J lost 4 bases, and 12 bases lay in between. From germline, CDR1 is MNHEY and CDR2 SVGAGI. CDR3 amino acids: CASSHGGVGNTIYF. Written as DNA, the CDR3 is TGTGCCAGCAGTCACGGCGGGGTCGGAAACACCATATATTTT.

In DNA, the CDR3 is TGTGCCAGCAGTTACGTGTCATCCACGCAGTATTTT. Residues: CASSYVSSTQYF. The chain recombines TRBV12-3 or TRBV12-4 with TRBJ2-3, with D unclear. The ends were cut back, 4 bases at V and 9 bases at J, with 11 bases in the middle. The CDR3 sequence is 12 residues long.

This clonotype was picked up many times. The chain recombines TRBV5-1 with TRBJ2-5; 10 positions match TRBD1. With 4 bases clipped from V and 4 bases from J, the junction kept 7 bases outside the gene matches. This CDR3 region has 15 residues. Germline V gene data show CDR1 as SGHRS and CDR2 as YFSETQ. The CDR3 coding sequence is TGCGCCAGCAGCACCACCGGGACAGGGGCAGAGACCCAGTACTTC. This codes for CASSTTGTGAETQYF. The variable domain in full, completed from reference TRBV5-1 and TRBJ2-5, reads KAGVTQTPRYLIKTRGQQVTLSCSPISGHRSVSWYQQTPGQGLQFLFEYFSETQRNKGNFPGRFSGRQFSNSRSEMNVSTLELGDSALYLCASSTTGTGAETQYFGPGTRLLVL.

This clonotype was observed at least ten times. The chain employs TRBV18 and TRBJ1-1; D remains unclear. The CDR3 totals 13 residues. Trimming removed 3 bases at V and 0 bases at J, with 5 bases between. From germline, CDR1 is KGHSH and CDR2 LQKENI. The CDR3 loop is CASSPTMNTEAFF. CDR3 nucleotide sequence: TGTGCCAGCTCACCGACCATGAACACTGAAGCTTTCTTT.